One and the same sample provided the 5 T cell receptor beta chains below, sequenced in a study of T cells in Graves' hyperthyroidism and ophthalmopathy. What was amplified from RNA transcripts were TCR beta CDR3 regions. First-round RT-PCR of the TCR CDR3 relied on the HTBI primer set. One entry per CDR3 protein, called by TCRdb with MiXCR from the multiplex PCR reads. The sample consists of about 510,000 distinct CDR3 sequences, 14% of them appearing once. The sample was blood. Receptor source: a woman in her thirties or forties with Graves' hyperthyroidism.

The V and J genes are TRBV24-1 and TRBJ1-1; weak D call: TRBD1 (5 bases). Trimming took 2 bases from V and 1 from J, leaving 19 bases between them. The CDR3 length is 18 residues. CDR1 is KGHDR, CDR2 SFDVKD, per germline. The CDR3 DNA reads as TGTGCCACCAGTGATTGGCAGGGTGGGGGGGGAGGGAACACTGAAGCTTTCTTT. Its translation is CATSDWQGGGGGNTEAFF.

Only a few counts were recorded for this clonotype. The chain is built from TRBV5-1 and TRBJ2-1, with no clear D. The CDR3 consists of 17 residues. V was clipped by 4 bases and J by 0 bases, with 17 bases between them. The germline V gene encodes CDR1 SGHRS and CDR2 YFSETQ. This chain's CDR3 is CASSVDSLMSSYNEQFF. CDR3 in DNA: TGCGCCAGCAGCGTCGACTCGCTAATGAGCTCCTACAATGAGCAGTTCTTC.

This clonotype was seen ten or more times. V usage is TRBV2 and J usage is TRBJ1-2; TRBD1 agrees at 8 bases. The CDR3 is made up of 16 amino acids. J lost 4 bases, V lost 2 bases, and 9 bases had no gene match. Germline V gene data show CDR1 as SNHLY and CDR2 as FYNNEI. The CDR3 protein is CASSERSGGDGYGYTF. Written as DNA, the CDR3 is TGTGCCAGCAGTGAACGGTCAGGGGGCGATGGCTATGGCTACACCTTC.

CDR3 DNA: TGTGCCAGCAGTCCGATCCCGGACAGAAACACTGAAGCTTTCTTT. Protein: CASSPIPDRNTEAFF. This chain joins TRBV6-1 and TRBJ1-1; perhaps TRBD1 as D (6 bases). The germline gives CDR1 MNHNS, CDR2 SASEGT. Deletions cut 5 bases from V and 2 bases from J, with 15 bases between. CDR3 length: 15 residues.

This clonotype was counted a few times. The V call is TRBV27, the J call TRBJ2-5; TRBD2 aligns across 12 bases. The CDR3 is 15 amino acids. Trimming at V came to 2 bases and at J to 4 bases, leaving 2 bases not matched to a gene. The germline CDR1 and CDR2 sequences are MNHEY and SMNVEV (reference sequence). CDR3 amino acids: CASSLLAGGPETQYF. The CDR3 DNA is TGTGCCAGCAGTTTACTAGCGGGAGGGCCAGAGACCCAGTACTTC.